The entry below gives a single T cell receptor beta chain sequence along with its context. The data are from a study of T cell responses to AZD1222 COVID-19 vaccine. Produced via immunoSEQ multiplex PCR; TCRdb's table is partial and in-frame only. The top ten clones hold more than 1.5% of a sample with 100,000 to 120,000 clones, about 88% of them seen once. The CDR3 length is 12 residues. V lost 3 bases and J lost 4, with 7 bases in between. Germline-derived CDR1 and CDR2 are SGHRS and YFSETQ. The material sequenced was peripheral blood, taken on day 0 of AZD1222 vaccination. The genes are TRBV5-1 and TRBJ1-2, with D perhaps matching TRBD1 (5 bases). The clonotype comes from an adult in good health. In nucleotides, the CDR3 is TGCGCCAGCAGCTACGACAGCTATGGCTACACCTTC. This codes for CASSYDSYGYTF.